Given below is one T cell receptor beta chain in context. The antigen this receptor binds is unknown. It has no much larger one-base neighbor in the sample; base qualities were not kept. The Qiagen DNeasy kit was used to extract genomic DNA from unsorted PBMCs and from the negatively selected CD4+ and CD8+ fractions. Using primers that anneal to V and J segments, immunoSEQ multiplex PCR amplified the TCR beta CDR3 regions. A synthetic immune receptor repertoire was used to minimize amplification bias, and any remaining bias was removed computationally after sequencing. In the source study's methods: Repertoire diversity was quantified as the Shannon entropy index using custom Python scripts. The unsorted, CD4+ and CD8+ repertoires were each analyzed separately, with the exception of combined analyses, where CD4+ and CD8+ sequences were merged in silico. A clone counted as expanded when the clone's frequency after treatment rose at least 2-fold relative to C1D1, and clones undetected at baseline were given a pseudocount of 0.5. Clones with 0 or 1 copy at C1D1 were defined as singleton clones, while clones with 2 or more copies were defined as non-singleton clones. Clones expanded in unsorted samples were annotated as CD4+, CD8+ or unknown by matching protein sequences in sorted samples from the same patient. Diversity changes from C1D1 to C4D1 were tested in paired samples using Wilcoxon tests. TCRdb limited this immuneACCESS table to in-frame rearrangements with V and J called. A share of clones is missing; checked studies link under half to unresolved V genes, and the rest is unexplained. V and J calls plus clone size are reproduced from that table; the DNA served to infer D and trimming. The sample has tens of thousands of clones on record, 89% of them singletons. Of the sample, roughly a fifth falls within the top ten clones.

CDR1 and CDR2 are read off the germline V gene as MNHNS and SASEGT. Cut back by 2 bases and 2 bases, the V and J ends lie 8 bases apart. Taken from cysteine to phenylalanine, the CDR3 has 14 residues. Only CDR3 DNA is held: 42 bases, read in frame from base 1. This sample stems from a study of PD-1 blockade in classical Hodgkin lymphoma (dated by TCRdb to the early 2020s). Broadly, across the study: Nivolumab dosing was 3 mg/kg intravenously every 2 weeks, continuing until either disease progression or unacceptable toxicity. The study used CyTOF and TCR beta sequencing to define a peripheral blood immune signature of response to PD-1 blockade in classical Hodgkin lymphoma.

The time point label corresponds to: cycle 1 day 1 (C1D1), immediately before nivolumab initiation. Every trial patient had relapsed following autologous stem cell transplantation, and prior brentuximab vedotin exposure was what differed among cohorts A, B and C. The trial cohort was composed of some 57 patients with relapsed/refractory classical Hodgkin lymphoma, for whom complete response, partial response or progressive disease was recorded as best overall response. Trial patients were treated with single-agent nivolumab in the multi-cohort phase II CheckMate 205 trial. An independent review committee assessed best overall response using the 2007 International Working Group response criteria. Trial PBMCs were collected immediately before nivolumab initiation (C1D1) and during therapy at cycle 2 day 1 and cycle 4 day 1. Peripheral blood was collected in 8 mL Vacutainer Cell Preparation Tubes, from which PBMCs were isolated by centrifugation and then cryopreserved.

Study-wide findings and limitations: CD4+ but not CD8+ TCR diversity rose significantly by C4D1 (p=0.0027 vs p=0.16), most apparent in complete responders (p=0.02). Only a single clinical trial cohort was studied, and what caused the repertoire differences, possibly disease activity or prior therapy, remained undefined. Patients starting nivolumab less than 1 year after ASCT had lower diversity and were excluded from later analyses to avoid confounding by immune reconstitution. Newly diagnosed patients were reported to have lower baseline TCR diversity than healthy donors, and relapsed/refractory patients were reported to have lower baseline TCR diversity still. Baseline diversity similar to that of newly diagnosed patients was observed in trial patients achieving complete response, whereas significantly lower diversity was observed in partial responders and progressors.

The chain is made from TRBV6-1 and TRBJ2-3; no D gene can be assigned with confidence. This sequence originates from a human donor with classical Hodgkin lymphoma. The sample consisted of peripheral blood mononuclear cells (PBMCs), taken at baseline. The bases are TGTGCCAGCAGTGAAAATAGCTACACAGATACGCAGTATTTT. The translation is CASSENSYTDTQYF.